This T cell receptor (beta chain) was documented in a study of T cell responses to AZD1222 COVID-19 vaccine. Method: immunoSEQ multiplex PCR; TCRdb's copy keeps in-frame clones and lacks some. This table has about 260,000 clones, 90% to 95% appearing once. The V end lost 1 base, the J end lost 11 bases, and 17 bases lay between the germline ends. The CDR3 extends over 14 amino acids. Per germline, CDR1 MGHRA and CDR2 YSYEKL. The starting material was peripheral blood, obtained on day 0 of AZD1222 vaccination. The source of this sequence is an adult in good health. This chain joins TRBV4-1 and TRBJ1-1; the D is unclear. CDR3 DNA sequence: TGCGCCAGCAGCCAAGTTGGAGGACCTCCGGGCGCTTTCTTT. Protein product: CASSQVGGPPGAFF.